The 25 T cell receptor beta chains in this list originate from one sample, sequenced in a study of blood T cell repertoires in COVID-19. The assay was immunoSEQ multiplex PCR, and TCRdb's table has in-frame clones only and misses some. The sample includes 50,000 to 60,000 clones, 90% of them seen just once. The sequenced sample consisted of peripheral blood. Receptors were obtained from a man aged 35 to 55 with acute or convalescent COVID-19.

The rearrangement links TRBV6-2 or TRBV6-3 to TRBJ2-1, with 10 bases fitting TRBD1. The CDR3 sequence is 16 residues long. CDR1 MNHEY and CDR2 SVGEGT come from the germline V gene. J was trimmed by 7 bases and V by 6 bases; bases with no gene match: 12. The CDR3 sequence: CASSRRDRGPWNEQFF. CDR3 coding DNA: TGTGCCAGCAGCCGCCGGGACAGGGGCCCCTGGAATGAGCAGTTCTTC.

This chain links TRBV30 with TRBJ1-4, with 8 bases fitting TRBD1. This CDR3 contains 13 residues. Germline V gene sequence: CDR1 GTSNPN, CDR2 SVGIG (reference sequence). Trimming took 4 bases from V and 8 from J; bases not matched to a gene: 6. The CDR3 reads CAWTDRGREKLFF. CDR3 DNA sequence: TGTGCCTGGACCGACAGGGGTCGAGAAAAACTGTTTTTT.

The chain is built from TRBV4-2 and TRBJ2-1; tentative D call: TRBD2 (6 bases). Per germline, CDR1 LGHNA and CDR2 YNFKEQ. The CDR3 consists of 16 residues. Trimming removed 7 bases at V and 0 bases at J, with 16 bases between. CDR3 in amino acids: CASTVSGSSSYNEQFF. The CDR3 bases are TGTGCCAGCACCGTCAGCGGGTCTAGCTCCTACAATGAGCAGTTCTTC.

This clone was found once. The chain joins TRBV5-1 to TRBJ1-6; D not resolved. The CDR3 loop spans 16 amino acids. Germline assignment: CDR1 SGHRS and CDR2 YFSETQ. V was trimmed by 0 bases and J by 0 bases, leaving 7 bases between them. The CDR3: CASSLGESSYNSPLHF. CDR3 nucleotides: TGCGCCAGCAGCTTGGGCGAGAGCTCCTATAATTCACCCCTCCACTTT.

CDR3 amino acids: CASSVGGHSTDTQYF. The CDR3 DNA reads TGTGCCAGCAGTGTTGGCGGGCATAGCACAGATACGCAGTATTTT. V and J are TRBV6-4 and TRBJ2-3; D perhaps matches TRBD2 (5 bases). The V end was cut by 4 bases, the J end by 0 bases, with 11 bases between. Per germline, CDR1 MRHNA and CDR2 SNTAGT. The CDR3 is 15 amino acids.

The V call is TRBV18, the J call TRBJ2-2, with 11 bases identical to TRBD1. In germline, CDR1 is KGHSH, CDR2 LQKENI. V shed 5 bases and J 3 bases; nucleotides not matched to a gene: 5. The CDR3 is 16 amino acids. The CDR3 coding sequence is TGTGCCAGCTCATCCGGACAGGGGGCAGACACCGGGGAGCTGTTTTTT. The encoded protein is CASSSGQGADTGELFF.

This chain connects TRBV11-1 to TRBJ1-1, with unresolved D. CDR1 SGHAT and CDR2 FQDESV come from the germline V gene (reference sequence). This CDR3 spans 12 amino acids. Trimming stripped 2 bases from V and 8 bases from J, with 9 bases between. The CDR3 nucleotides are TGTGCCAGCAGCTTAAATTGGCAGGAAGCTTTCTTT. Translating it yields CASSLNWQEAFF.

V gene TRBV7-9 combines with J gene TRBJ2-7; 8 nucleotides align to TRBD1. The germline V gene encodes CDR1 SEHNR and CDR2 FQNEAQ (reference sequence). The CDR3 is made up of 12 amino acids. V shed 5 bases and J 6 bases; nucleotides not matched to a gene: 3. CDR3 loop: CASSPTGGEQYF. The CDR3 bases are TGTGCCAGCAGCCCAACAGGGGGCGAGCAGTACTTC. The full variable domain, its missing parts supplied by reference TRBV7-9 and TRBJ2-7, is DTGVSQNPRHKITKRGQNVTFRCDPISEHNRLYWYRQTLGQGPEFLTYFQNEAQLEKSRLLSDRFSAERPKGSFSTLEIQRTEQGDSAMYLCASSPTGGEQYFGPGTRLTVT.

The chain joins TRBV3-1 (or the pseudogene TRBV3-2) to TRBJ2-3; TRBD1 agrees at 7 bases. Germline V gene lookup returns CDR1 LGHDT and CDR2 YNNKEL (reference sequence). This CDR3 contains 14 residues. Germline trimming cut 5 bases from V and 4 bases from J; bases unmatched to any gene: 6. The CDR3 bases are TGTGCCAGCAGCATCCGACAGGGAGCAGATACGCAGTATTTT. Its translation: CASSIRQGADTQYF.

This clone was recorded a few times. The chain couples TRBV27 to TRBJ1-2; 7 bases agree with TRBD1. The J segment lost 6 bases and the V segment lost 1 base, leaving 8 bases of the junction unmatched. Germline V gene lookup returns CDR1 MNHEY and CDR2 SMNVEV (reference sequence). The CDR3 totals 15 residues. The CDR3 nucleotides read TGTGCCAGCAGTTTATGGGGACAGAACTCTCATGGCTACACCTTC. Amino acid sequence: CASSLWGQNSHGYTF.

The chain links TRBV7-9 to TRBJ1-1, with 9 bases that match TRBD1. CDR1 SEHNR and CDR2 FQNEAQ come from the germline V gene (reference sequence). The CDR3 is 18 residues long. J was trimmed by 3 bases and V by 7 bases; bases with no gene match: 18. The CDR3 region has the DNA TGTGCCAGCACGCATAACAGGGGGCTTAGGGGAGGTGACACTGAAGCTTTCTTT. It encodes CASTHNRGLRGGDTEAFF.

This clone has a handful of counts. The chain is built from TRBV15 and TRBJ1-2, with 9 bases lining up with TRBD1. Germline V gene lookup returns CDR1 LNHNV and CDR2 YYDKDF (reference sequence). The CDR3 extends over 15 amino acids. The ends lost 2 bases at V and 3 bases at J; junction bases unmatched: 4. The DNA of the CDR3 is TGTGCCACCAGCAGACGGACAGGGGTCGACTATGGCTACACCTTC. Translation gives CATSRRTGVDYGYTF.

This clone was detected only a few times. The same CDR3 can be traced to other DNA sequences in this sample. The rearrangement uses TRBV7-2 and TRBJ1-3, with D perhaps TRBD1 (5 bases). The germline V and J ends were trimmed by 5 bases and 1 base, with 9 bases remaining between them. The CDR3 extends over 14 amino acids. Per the germline V gene, CDR1 is SGHTA and CDR2 is FQGNSA. The CDR3 loop is CASSRRGSGNTIYF. The DNA for the CDR3 is TGTGCCAGCAGCCGGAGGGGTTCTGGAAACACCATATATTTT. Drawing the rest from reference TRBV7-2 and TRBJ1-3, the complete variable domain is GAGVSQSPSNKVTEKGKDVELRCDPISGHTALYWYRQSLGQGLEFLIYFQGNSAPDKSGLPSDRFSAERTGGSVSTLTIQRTQQEDSAVYLCASSRRGSGNTIYFGEGSWLTVV.

This chain joins TRBV30 and TRBJ2-7; 7 bases agree with TRBD2. Germline V CDR1 and CDR2: GTSNPN, SVGIG (reference sequence). V dropped 2 bases and J dropped 2; count of bases not matched to a gene: 6. The CDR3 loop spans 14 amino acids. The CDR3 here is CAWSIVAGPYEQYF. The CDR3 DNA reads as TGTGCCTGGAGTATCGTAGCGGGCCCCTACGAGCAGTACTTC. The full variable domain, completed using reference TRBV30 and TRBJ2-7, is SQTIHQWPATLVQPVGSPLSLECTVEGTSNPNLYWYRQAAGRGLQLLFYSVGIGQISSEVPQNLSASRPQDRQFILSSKKLLLSDSGFYLCAWSIVAGPYEQYFGPGTRLTVT.

V gene TRBV7-2 combines with J gene TRBJ1-1, with TRBD1 matching 12 bases. Germline V gives CDR1 SGHTA, CDR2 FQGNSA. V lost 4 bases and J lost 4; bases outside the gene matches: 1. The CDR3 loop spans 14 amino acids. The CDR3 loop reads CASSWDRGPTEAFF. CDR3 in DNA: TGTGCCAGCAGCTGGGACAGGGGGCCCACTGAAGCTTTCTTT.

J is TRBJ2-2 and V is TRBV2; TRBD2 matches at 9 bases. The germline CDR1 and CDR2 sequences are SNHLY and FYNNEI. The CDR3 is made up of 15 amino acids. V shed 6 bases and J 7 bases; nucleotides not matched to a gene: 9. In DNA form, the CDR3 reads TGTGCCAGCAGCCCCCCGGGACTAGCTAGCGGGGAGCTGTTTTTT. It translates to CASSPPGLASGELFF.

This chain uses TRBV7-8 with TRBJ2-5, with D tentatively TRBD1 (6 bases). In germline, CDR1 is SGHVS, CDR2 FQNEAQ. The V end lost 5 bases, the J end lost 2 bases, and 12 bases lay between the germline ends. This CDR3 spans 14 amino acids. The CDR3 DNA reads TGTGCCAGCAGCCTCAGGACAGAACAAGAGACCCAGTACTTC. It is translated as CASSLRTEQETQYF.

The sample holds one count of this clone. The chain links TRBV5-1 to TRBJ2-7; D is possibly TRBD1 (5 bases). The CDR3 is 14 residues long. Between the trimmed V and J ends, which lost 4 bases and 2 bases, there was a span of 13 bases. CDR1 and CDR2 from the germline V gene are SGHRS and YFSETQ. CDR3 in amino acids: CASSQDSLTYEQYF. CDR3 coding DNA: TGCGCCAGCAGCCAAGACAGCCTAACCTACGAGCAGTACTTC.

This chain connects TRBV10-2 to TRBJ1-4; D is unresolved. This CDR3 has 13 residues. From germline, CDR1 is WSHSY and CDR2 SAAADI. V lost 6 bases to trimming and J lost 0 bases, with 5 bases between them. Written as DNA, the CDR3 is TGCGCCAGCAGCGGTGCAACTAATGAAAAACTGTTTTTT. It specifies CASSGATNEKLFF.

The V call is TRBV5-1, the J call TRBJ2-2, with TRBD2 matching over 10 bases. This CDR3 comprises 16 residues. The V gene's germline CDR1 is SGHRS and CDR2 YFSETQ. V dropped 0 bases and J dropped 7; count of bases not matched to a gene: 6. CDR3 loop: CASSLGLAGEDGELFF. CDR3 coding DNA: TGCGCCAGCAGCTTGGGGCTAGCGGGAGAAGACGGGGAGCTGTTTTTT.

The chain couples TRBV7-2 to TRBJ2-2; D not certain. The CDR3 spans 12 residues. Per the germline V gene, CDR1 is SGHTA and CDR2 is FQGNSA. With 3 bases removed from V and 4 bases from J, the gap between germline ends came to 3 bases. The CDR3 DNA sequence: TGTGCCAGCAGCTTCTCCACCGGGGAGCTGTTTTTT. The encoded protein is CASSFSTGELFF.

This chain connects TRBV4-1 to TRBJ1-2; D gene ambiguous. The ends were cut back, 0 bases at V and 3 bases at J, with 11 bases in the middle. The CDR3 is 15 residues long. CDR1 is MGHRA and CDR2 is YSYEKL in the germline V gene. In DNA form, the CDR3 reads TGCGCCAGCAGCCAAGATGGGTATGGAGACTATGGCTACACCTTC. Translated: CASSQDGYGDYGYTF.

This rearrangement joins TRBV27 to TRBJ1-6; 8 bases are a match to TRBD1. V was pared by 3 bases and J by 7 bases, with 5 bases of the junction left unmatched. The germline gives CDR1 MNHEY, CDR2 SMNVEV (reference sequence). This CDR3 is 15 amino acids long. This CDR3 is CASSFLGQGNSPLHF. The CDR3 coding sequence is TGTGCCAGCAGTTTCCTCGGACAGGGAAATTCACCCCTCCACTTT.

With respect to this clone: At one boundary the junction diverges from the germline segment, which might be a read error. Other DNA sequences in the sample encode the same CDR3. J is TRBJ1-2 and V is TRBV30; D remains ambiguous. Germline V gene lookup returns CDR1 GTSNPN and CDR2 SVGIG (reference sequence). CDR3 length: 13 residues. The CDR3 sequence is CASRVQRGYGYTF. The DNA for the CDR3 is TGTGCCAGCCGGGTTCAGCGTGGCTATGGCTATACCTTC.

The rearrangement uses TRBV7-9 and TRBJ2-5, with 14 bases matching TRBD2. The CDR3 extends over 17 amino acids. The J segment lost 3 bases and the V segment lost 0 bases, leaving 3 bases of the junction unmatched. CDR1 SEHNR and CDR2 FQNEAQ come from the germline V gene (reference sequence). CDR3 in DNA: TGTGCCAGCAGCTTAGCGCGGGGACTAGCGGGAGAAGAGACCCAGTACTTC. Protein product: CASSLARGLAGEETQYF.